Sequencing of this T cell receptor (beta chain) was carried out in a study of T-cell memory formation after mild COVID-19. In germline, CDR1 is SGHVS, CDR2 FQNEAQ. The CDR3 has 11 amino acids. TCRdb re-called the 5' RACE reads with MiXCR, one entry per CDR3 protein. The repertoire includes 540,000 or so distinct CDR3 sequences, about 20% of them detected once, and around 12% sits in the top ten. General observations from the study: CD4/CD8 balance held among clones contracting day 15 to 85, and later expanders leaned CD4+.

This clonotype has just a few counts. Antigen unknown. Germline and junction disagree at one end, which may indicate a read error. Sequenced: PBMCs or a T cell subset sorted from them (not recorded which). This clonotype was obtained from an adult woman who had mild COVID-19 (a few samples of this study predate the infection). Cell type and time point are not known. The chain uses TRBV7-8 and TRBJ1-1; no firm D call. The CDR3 here is CASSLNSEAFF. The CDR3 DNA follows: TGTGCCAGCAGCTTAAACAGTGAAGCTTTCTTT.